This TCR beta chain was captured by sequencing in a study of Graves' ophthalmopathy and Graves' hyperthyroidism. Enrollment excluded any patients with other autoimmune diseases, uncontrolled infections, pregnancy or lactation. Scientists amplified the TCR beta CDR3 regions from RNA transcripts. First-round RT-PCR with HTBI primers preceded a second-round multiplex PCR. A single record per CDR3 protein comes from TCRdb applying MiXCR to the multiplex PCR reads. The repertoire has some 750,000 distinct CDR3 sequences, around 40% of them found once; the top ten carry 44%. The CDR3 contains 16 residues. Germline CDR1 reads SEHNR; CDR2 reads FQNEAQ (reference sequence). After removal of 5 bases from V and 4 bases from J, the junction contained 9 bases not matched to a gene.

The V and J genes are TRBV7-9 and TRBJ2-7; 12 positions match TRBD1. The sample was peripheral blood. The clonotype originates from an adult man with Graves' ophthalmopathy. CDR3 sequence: CASSPRPGQGAYEQYF. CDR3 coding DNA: TGTGCCAGCAGCCCGCGGCCGGGACAGGGGGCATACGAGCAGTACTTC.